This T cell receptor (beta chain) appears in the sequencing data of a study of blood T cell repertoires in COVID-19 (dated by TCRdb to 2018 to 2020). Looking at the study overall: Samples from collaborators originated in the United States, Italy and Spain and spanned both the acute and convalescent phases of COVID-19. The material from the prospective study consisted of cDNA or gDNA derived from T cells, B-cell-depleted T cells, or PBMCs. A freely available public database, intended as a resource for researchers studying the immune response to SARS-CoV-2, is where the repertoires were released. Where available, HLA class I and class II types were taken from metadata supplied by the sample provider and were not determined by assay-based typing. Sample metadata almost always included a de-identified subject ID, COVID-19 status, age in years and sex. Subjects who had been exposed to COVID-19, were actively infected with it, or had recovered from it provided the deeply sampled blood TCRbeta repertoires that made up the dataset. The samples were drawn from two sources: the first 160 participants of the ongoing ImmuneRACE study, and approximately 1,300 subjects contributed by 6 global collaborators.

The paper as a whole reports these results and caveats: How much clinical and demographic metadata was included differed by source and by participant, and the metadata was provided uncurated.

In the prospective study, participants were roughly 18 to 95 years old, resided in about two dozen geographic areas of the United States, and were enrolled through a virtual design. In the prospective study, cohorts were assigned on the basis of participant-reported clinical history obtained from a screening survey and a study questionnaire. Recovered participants in ImmuneRACE Cohort 3 were defined by two consecutive negative NP/OP PCR tests, clearance by a healthcare professional, or resolution of symptoms. In the prospective study, whole blood, serum and a nasopharyngeal or oropharyngeal swab were collected from each participant by mobile phlebotomists. Participants in the prospective study had the option to provide additional blood draws and questionnaires over an approximately two-month period. Before DNA extraction, blood samples from the prospective study were shipped at room temperature or frozen.

Remarks on this clone: The antigen it binds to is not known. One base away there is no much larger clone; base qualities are not given.

TCRbeta CDR3 regions were amplified from genomic DNA using the immunoSEQ Assay, a bias-controlled multiplex PCR. Regarding the original processing steps: The number of nucleated cells in each sample was estimated from the amplification of reference gene primers within the assay. To quantify the absolute abundance of each unique TCRbeta CDR3 rearrangement, sequence reads were collapsed and filtered. Productive Simpson clonality was computed per sample as the square root of Simpson's diversity index over productive rearrangements. Drawn from immuneACCESS, this table holds only the in-frame rearrangements with V and J called that TCRdb kept. Clones are partly lost; checked studies trace under half to an unresolved V gene and leave the rest unexplained. V and J calls and clone size are copied from that table; D and trimming were computed from the DNA. In all, the sample holds about 350,000 clones, and more than 75% of those were seen once. Just under 3% of the sample belongs to the ten largest clones.

This sequence originates from a woman in her twenties or thirties who had recovered from COVID-19. Material for sequencing was PBMCs or T cells enriched from blood (not recorded which).

For the CDR3, the sequence is CASSIAPGGTETQYF. The DNA sequence reads TGTGCCAGTAGTATAGCTCCGGGAGGGACTGAGACCCAGTACTTC. The receptor chain draws on TRBV19 and TRBJ2-5; 8 of the junction bases match TRBD2. V ends up 1 base short and J 5 bases short, with an unmatched junction base count of 6. Per the germline V gene (reference sequence), LNHDA is the CDR1 and SQIVND is the CDR2. Spanning cysteine to phenylalanine, the CDR3 consists of 15 amino acids. The sequence is cut down to CDR3 DNA, 45 bases in frame from base 1.